This T cell receptor beta chain was sequenced during a study of cytomegalovirus exposure and HLA in healthy donors. Study findings and constraints: Among TCR beta chains, those listed as cytomegalovirus-associated numbered some 160.

V was pared by 6 bases and J by 3 bases, with 8 bases between. The CDR3 loop spans 12 amino acids. CDR1 is LNHDA, CDR2 SQIVND, per germline (reference sequence). Donors came from a validation cohort of over a hundred subjects, distinct from the first 666-subject cohort. A note on this clone: The antigen is unknown.

TCRdb's table, derived via immunoSEQ multiplex PCR, lists solely in-frame clones and lacks some. Seen here are 35,000 to 50,000 clones, 93% observed once, and the top ten hold roughly 2.1%. The chain combines TRBV19 with TRBJ1-2; no firm D call. This TCR derives from a woman aged 18 to 35 in good health and CMV-seronegative. The sequenced material came from PBMCs. CDR3 bases: TGTGCCAGTAGACCAGCGGACTATGGCTACACCTTC. This encodes CASRPADYGYTF.